The 14 T cell receptor beta chains presented below share a single source sample, sequenced in a study of cytomegalovirus exposure and HLA in healthy donors. A multiplex PCR was run with 60 Vbeta primers and 13 Jbeta primers. The protocol was immunoSEQ multiplex PCR, while the TCRdb copy is restricted to in-frame clones and leaves out a portion. This table holds 150,000 to 200,000 clones, more than 70% found once. Input material: PBMCs. All receptors come from a girl aged 5-17 years in good health and CMV-seropositive.

This chain links TRBV5-8 with TRBJ2-5; 9 bases match TRBD1. This CDR3 region has 15 residues. The trim removed 2 bases at V and 2 bases at J, leaving 4 bases unmatched. Germline lookup yields CDR1 SGHTS and CDR2 YDEGEE. The CDR3 loop reads CASSFGTGPQETQYF. The CDR3 nucleotides read TGTGCCAGCAGCTTTGGGACAGGGCCTCAAGAGACCCAGTACTTC.

The rearrangement uses TRBV5-1 and TRBJ1-1; a possible D gene is TRBD1 (5 bases). CDR3 length equals 14 residues. From germline, CDR1 is SGHRS and CDR2 YFSETQ. V gave up 1 base and J gave up 1 base, with 8 bases separating them. The CDR3 DNA reads TGCGCCAGCAGCTTGTCTCAGGGGAACACTGAAGCTTTCTTT. Protein sequence: CASSLSQGNTEAFF.

The CDR3 protein is CASSQDLGLAGGPGRQYF. CDR3 DNA sequence: TGCGCCAGCAGCCAAGATTTAGGGCTAGCGGGAGGGCCGGGGCGTCAGTACTTC. The V gene is TRBV4-3, the J gene TRBJ2-4; 12 positions agree with TRBD2. This CDR3 spans 18 amino acids. V shed 0 bases, J shed 12 bases, and the junction held 15 bases outside the gene matches. From germline, CDR1 is LGHNA and CDR2 YSLEER.

The chain carries TRBV30 and TRBJ2-7; 8 bases line up with TRBD1. Germline V CDR1 and CDR2: GTSNPN, SVGIG (reference sequence). The CDR3 loop spans 11 amino acids. The V segment lost 4 bases and the J segment 7 bases; nucleotides outside the gene matches: 3. In nucleotides, the CDR3 is TGTGCCTGGACACAGGGGGGTGAGCAGTACTTC. The encoded protein is CAWTQGGEQYF.

The chain joins TRBV6-5 to TRBJ2-2, with 8 nucleotides matching TRBD1. CDR1 is MNHEY, CDR2 SVGAGI, per germline. V lost 7 bases, J lost 0 bases, and 4 bases stayed unmatched. This CDR3 contains 15 residues. The CDR3 reads CASKLQGANTGELFF. The CDR3 nucleotides read TGTGCCAGCAAGTTACAGGGGGCGAACACCGGGGAGCTGTTTTTT.

This clone was counted a few times. The V and J genes are TRBV18 and TRBJ2-1, with 9 bases identical to TRBD1. The CDR3 extends over 15 amino acids. Trimming took 2 bases from V and 10 from J; bases not matched to a gene: 9. From germline, CDR1 is KGHSH and CDR2 LQKENI. The CDR3 loop reads CASSPGTGFSGEQFF. The CDR3 DNA is TGTGCCAGCTCACCAGGGACAGGGTTTTCGGGCGAGCAGTTCTTC.

The chain is built from TRBV5-1 and TRBJ2-5; possibly TRBD2 for D (6 bases). This CDR3 has 14 residues. Germline loops: CDR1 SGHRS, CDR2 YFSETQ. V shed 3 bases and J shed 5 bases, with 14 bases lying between them. Written as DNA, the CDR3 is TGCGCCAGCAGCTACGGAGGGCCGGGGGAGACCCAGTACTTC. Protein sequence: CASSYGGPGETQYF.

V gene TRBV5-1 combines with J gene TRBJ2-6, with a weak D call TRBD1 (6 bases). The CDR3 extends over 16 amino acids. Germline V gene lookup returns CDR1 SGHRS and CDR2 YFSETQ. Trimming took off 3 bases at V and 3 bases at J, with 13 bases between the two ends. DNA of the CDR3: TGCGCCAGCAGCTACTTACAGGGCGGTGGGGCCAACGTCCTGACTTTC. This gives the protein CASSYLQGGGANVLTF.

The chain combines TRBV10-1 with TRBJ2-3, with TRBD2 identical over 8 bases. This CDR3 is built from 15 residues. Germline loops: CDR1 WNHNN, CDR2 SYGVQD (reference sequence). V lost 3 bases to trimming and J lost 1 base; unmatched junction nucleotides: 3. The CDR3 DNA reads as TGCGCCAGCAGTGAAGCGGGAGATGGCACAGATACGCAGTATTTT. Protein product: CASSEAGDGTDTQYF.

The chain joins TRBV7-2 to TRBJ2-3; 8 nucleotides match TRBD2. Trimming at V came to 3 bases and at J to 4 bases, leaving 6 bases not matched to a gene. Germline V gene lookup returns CDR1 SGHTA and CDR2 FQGNSA. CDR3 size: 15 residues. The CDR3 sequence: CASSFGLAGADTQYF. CDR3 nucleotides: TGTGCCAGCAGCTTCGGTCTAGCGGGTGCAGATACGCAGTATTTT.

The J gene is TRBJ1-2, the V gene TRBV4-2; D is undetermined. CDR1 and CDR2 (germline): LGHNA, YNFKEQ. This CDR3 contains 16 residues. Trimming stripped 0 bases from V and 7 bases from J, with 18 bases between. The CDR3: CASSQDFVQFSGGYTF. The CDR3, as DNA: TGTGCCAGCAGCCAAGATTTCGTCCAGTTTTCTGGTGGCTACACCTTC.

The chain links TRBV30 to TRBJ1-2; D not certain. V was clipped by 3 bases and J by 7 bases, with 6 bases between them. Germline CDR1 is GTSNPN and CDR2 is SVGIG (reference sequence). The CDR3 is 10 amino acids. CDR3 sequence (DNA): TGTGCCTGGAGATCGGGTGGCTACACCTTC. This gives the protein CAWRSGGYTF.

The genes are TRBV29-1 and TRBJ2-1; 10 bases match TRBD2. The CDR3 has 16 residues. The V and J ends lost 1 base and 5 bases, in that order; junction bases with no gene match: 8. Germline CDR1 reads SQVTM; CDR2 reads ANQGSEA. Written as DNA, the CDR3 is TGCAGCGTTGAAGGCTACGGGACTAGCGCGGACAATGAGCAGTTCTTC. Protein sequence: CSVEGYGTSADNEQFF.

The chain couples TRBV4-1 to TRBJ2-1, with 8 positions matching TRBD2. The CDR3 runs 17 residues. J was trimmed by 6 bases and V by 0 bases; bases with no gene match: 10. The V gene's germline CDR1 is MGHRA and CDR2 YSYEKL. In nucleotides, the CDR3 is TGCGCCAGCAGCCAAGATCTATGGGGACTAGTACCCAATGAGCAGTTCTTC. It specifies CASSQDLWGLVPNEQFF.